The 26 T cell receptor beta chains given below trace back to one sample, sequenced in a study of shared clonotypes between healthy human individuals. Generated by immunoSEQ multiplex PCR, the TCRdb table keeps only in-frame clones and is missing some. The data hold nearly 2 million clones, with about 95% observed a single time. It was CD45RO-negative cells, positively selected for CCR7, that made up naive CD8 cells, with terminally differentiated effector memory CD45RA+ cells excluded. The source material was naive CD8+ T cells sorted from blood. These receptor sequences come from a man between 18 and 29 years old in good health.

The chain uses TRBV10-2 and TRBJ2-5; D is possibly TRBD2 (5 bases). Per the germline V gene, CDR1 is WSHSY and CDR2 is SAAADI. Trimming took off 5 bases at V and 1 base at J, with 14 bases between the two ends. The length of the CDR3 is 15 residues. In nucleotides, the CDR3 is TGCGCCAGCAGTCAAGGAGGAGGTCTCCAAGAGACCCAGTACTTC. Protein product: CASSQGGGLQETQYF.

Written as DNA, the CDR3 is TGTGCCAGCAGCTTGGGGGCAGGGGTACAAGAGACCCAGTACTTC. Protein sequence: CASSLGAGVQETQYF. The chain is built from TRBV5-8 and TRBJ2-5, with D possibly matching TRBD1 (6 bases). The CDR3 extends over 15 amino acids. CDR1 is SGHTS, CDR2 YDEGEE, per germline. V was clipped by 0 bases and J by 2 bases, with 11 bases between them. The whole variable domain, remainder taken from reference TRBV5-8 and TRBJ2-5, is EAGVTQSPTHLIKTRGQQATLRCSPISGHTSVYWYQQALGLGLQFLLWYDEGEERNRGNFPPRFSGRQFPNYSSELNVNALELEDSALYLCASSLGAGVQETQYFGPGTRLLVL.

The chain employs TRBV2 and TRBJ1-2; D gene ambiguous. V was shortened by 5 bases and J by 8 bases, with 18 bases between the two germline ends. Per the germline V gene, CDR1 is SNHLY and CDR2 is FYNNEI. This CDR3 has 14 amino acids. The CDR3 loop is CASSPPEGMNGYTF. The CDR3 DNA is TGTGCCAGCAGTCCCCCTGAAGGAATGAACGGCTACACCTTC.

This chain joins TRBV29-1 and TRBJ2-1, with 9 bases aligning to TRBD2. CDR1 is SQVTM, CDR2 ANQGSEA, per germline. This CDR3 has 15 residues. The ends lost 3 bases at V and 4 bases at J; junction bases unmatched: 7. The CDR3 region has the DNA TGCAGCGTTGAGTTGGGACTAGCTGCGTACAATGAGCAGTTCTTC. As protein: CSVELGLAAYNEQFF.

The count of this clone is one. Additional DNA sequences in this sample encode the identical CDR3. The chain recombines TRBV27 with TRBJ2-5; 8 nucleotides line up with TRBD2. The junction had 1 base not matched to a gene; V was cut back by 8 bases and J by 5 bases. There are 11 residues in the CDR3. From germline, CDR1 is MNHEY and CDR2 SMNVEV (reference sequence). CDR3 coding DNA: TGTGCCAGCCGGGGGGGGGAGACCCAGTACTTC. Translated: CASRGGETQYF.

The rearrangement links TRBV7-2 to TRBJ2-7; TRBD1 matches at 7 bases. Germline CDR1 SGHTA, CDR2 FQGNSA. V lost 5 bases and J lost 0; bases outside the gene matches: 13. This CDR3 has 17 amino acids. The DNA of the CDR3 is TGTGCCAGCAGCAGACCGCTTGACAGGGCGAACTCCTACGAGCAGTACTTC. This sequence encodes CASSRPLDRANSYEQYF. Drawing the rest from reference TRBV7-2 and TRBJ2-7, the complete variable domain is GAGVSQSPSNKVTEKGKDVELRCDPISGHTALYWYRQSLGQGLEFLIYFQGNSAPDKSGLPSDRFSAERTGGSVSTLTIQRTQQEDSAVYLCASSRPLDRANSYEQYFGPGTRLTVT.

This clone is a singleton in its sample. The V gene is TRBV28, the J gene TRBJ1-1; possibly TRBD1 for D (5 bases). CDR3 size: 12 residues. Germline V CDR1 and CDR2: MDHEN, SYDVKM. The V gene lost 5 bases and the J gene lost 7 bases, with 11 bases spanning the gap. The CDR3 is CASSPDSYEAFF. The DNA of the CDR3 is TGTGCCAGCAGTCCCGACAGCTATGAAGCTTTCTTT.

Details on this clone: Different DNA sequences within this sample yield the same CDR3. The V call is TRBV5-6, the J call TRBJ2-7; D may be TRBD1 (6 bases). CDR3 length: 14 amino acids. V dropped 0 bases and J dropped 3 bases, with 10 bases sitting between them. Germline V gives CDR1 SGHDT, CDR2 YYEEEE. In DNA form, the CDR3 reads TGTGCCAGCAGCTTGGTTGCGGACAGCTACGAGCAGTACTTC. It encodes CASSLVADSYEQYF.

The chain recombines TRBV7-2 with TRBJ1-2, with 7 bases aligning to TRBD1. Germline V gives CDR1 SGHTA, CDR2 FQGNSA. V gave up 5 bases and J gave up 0 bases; unmatched junction bases: 9. The CDR3 consists of 16 residues. CDR3 protein: CASSPSGQVANYGYTF. CDR3 bases: TGTGCCAGCAGCCCTTCAGGACAGGTGGCTAACTATGGCTACACCTTC.

The chain employs TRBV28 and TRBJ2-3; D gene uncertain. Trimming left V 5 bases short and J 11 bases short, with 14 bases between. Germline-derived CDR1 and CDR2 are MDHEN and SYDVKM. The CDR3 consists of 12 residues. The CDR3: CASSRPPYEQYF. The CDR3, as DNA: TGTGCCAGCAGTCGACCCCCTTATGAGCAGTATTTT.

CDR3 in amino acids: CASSPSLLAGRTDTQYF. CDR3 in DNA: TGTGCCAGCAGCCCCTCTCTCCTAGCGGGGAGGACAGATACGCAGTATTTT. The chain combines TRBV13 with TRBJ2-3, with TRBD2 matching over 9 bases. Unmatched junction bases numbered 12, after V lost 5 bases and J lost 3 bases. The germline V gene encodes CDR1 PRHDT and CDR2 FYEKMQ (reference sequence). This CDR3 is built from 17 residues.

The chain joins TRBV5-6 to TRBJ2-2; D uncertain. This CDR3 comprises 16 residues. Germline V gene data show CDR1 as SGHDT and CDR2 as YYEEEE. The V and J ends lost 0 bases and 2 bases respectively, with 11 bases between them. The CDR3 bases are TGTGCCAGCAGCTTGGAAACATGGGGAAACACCGGGGAGCTGTTTTTT. Protein: CASSLETWGNTGELFF.

Comments on this clone: Within the sample, other DNA sequences also encode this same CDR3. The chain recombines TRBV9 with TRBJ1-4, with no clear D. CDR1 SGDLS and CDR2 YYNGEE come from the germline V gene. The CDR3 totals 11 residues. V was shortened by 0 bases and J by 8 bases, with 2 bases between the two germline ends. The CDR3 here is CASSVGEKLFF. The CDR3 DNA reads TGTGCCAGCAGCGTAGGGGAAAAACTGTTTTTT.

The chain combines TRBV7-9 with TRBJ2-2; 9 bases agree with TRBD1. The CDR3 totals 15 residues. Unmatched junction bases numbered 9, after V lost 9 bases and J lost 4 bases. The V gene's germline CDR1 is SEHNR and CDR2 FQNEAQ (reference sequence). CDR3 bases: TGTGCCAGTCCTCGGGACAGGGTCGGCACCGGGGAGCTGTTTTTT. It encodes CASPRDRVGTGELFF.

The V gene is TRBV7-9, the J gene TRBJ2-1, with 10 bases lining up with TRBD2. The V gene end was trimmed by 5 bases and the J gene end by 4 bases; junction bases not matched to a gene: 8. Germline V gives CDR1 SEHNR, CDR2 FQNEAQ (reference sequence). The CDR3 loop spans 16 amino acids. The chain's CDR3 is CASSHRLAGPYNEQFF. In nucleotides, the CDR3 is TGTGCCAGCAGCCACCGACTAGCGGGTCCGTACAATGAGCAGTTCTTC. Drawing the rest from reference TRBV7-9 and TRBJ2-1, the complete variable domain is DTGVSQNPRHKITKRGQNVTFRCDPISEHNRLYWYRQTLGQGPEFLTYFQNEAQLEKSRLLSDRFSAERPKGSFSTLEIQRTEQGDSAMYLCASSHRLAGPYNEQFFGPGTRLTVL.

This chain joins TRBV11-2 and TRBJ2-6, with a weak D call TRBD2 (5 bases). CDR3 length equals 15 residues. The V gene's germline CDR1 is SGHAT and CDR2 FQNNGV. Trimming took off 1 base at V and 4 bases at J, with 8 bases between the two ends. CDR3 region: CASSLAGLGANVLTF. In DNA, the CDR3 is TGTGCCAGCAGCTTAGCGGGGTTGGGGGCCAACGTCCTGACTTTC.

The chain employs TRBV27 and TRBJ1-1; D unresolved. Trimming shortened V by 3 bases and J by 4 bases, and 9 bases separated the two germline ends. The germline V gene encodes CDR1 MNHEY and CDR2 SMNVEV (reference sequence). This CDR3 spans 13 amino acids. Here the CDR3 reads CASSFLGSTEAFF. As DNA, the CDR3 is TGTGCCAGCAGTTTTTTAGGGAGCACTGAAGCTTTCTTT.

The rearrangement links TRBV6-1 to TRBJ2-1; TRBD2 is a possible D gene (6 bases). V lost 4 bases, J lost 0 bases, and 13 bases lay in between. Germline V CDR1 and CDR2: MNHNS, SASEGT. The CDR3 loop spans 16 amino acids. The DNA of the CDR3 is TGTGCCAGCAGTGCATCTAGCGCGAGCTCCTACAATGAGCAGTTCTTC. This translates into CASSASSASSYNEQFF.

The rearrangement links TRBV28 to TRBJ2-6, with D uncertain. Germline assignment: CDR1 MDHEN and CDR2 SYDVKM. The V end lost 4 bases, the J end lost 1 base, and 8 bases lay between the germline ends. The CDR3 is made up of 15 amino acids. Here the CDR3 reads CASSSPLSGANVLTF. Here the CDR3 DNA reads TGTGCCAGCAGTTCCCCCCTTTCTGGGGCCAACGTCCTGACTTTC.

Details on this clone: With a much larger clone just one base away, this may be a read error. The same CDR3 is also encoded by other DNA sequences in this sample. J is TRBJ2-2 and V is TRBV13; unclear D gene. The V gene lost 5 bases and the J gene lost 2 bases, with 3 bases spanning the gap. This CDR3 spans 12 amino acids. Germline V CDR1 and CDR2: PRHDT, FYEKMQ (reference sequence). Here the CDR3 reads CASSPNTGELFF. Here the CDR3 DNA reads TGTGCCAGCAGCCCAAACACCGGGGAGCTGTTTTTT.

The chain recombines TRBV4-3 with TRBJ1-4; no reliable D call. Germline V CDR1 and CDR2: LGHNA, YSLEER. The V end was cut by 0 bases, the J end by 0 bases, with 11 bases between. CDR3 length equals 17 residues. In DNA form, the CDR3 reads TGCGCCAGCAGCCAAGAGGCAGTATTTGCAACTAATGAAAAACTGTTTTTT. This codes for CASSQEAVFATNEKLFF.

The V gene is TRBV28, the J gene TRBJ2-7, with a possible D match to TRBD1 (6 bases). This CDR3 region has 14 residues. Germline V gene lookup returns CDR1 MDHEN and CDR2 SYDVKM. Trimming took off 2 bases at V and 6 bases at J, with 14 bases between the two ends. The CDR3 protein is CASSLGAGEGEQYF. The CDR3 DNA sequence: TGTGCCAGCAGTTTAGGGGCAGGGGAAGGCGAGCAGTACTTC.

The chain carries TRBV7-9 and TRBJ1-6; 10 positions match TRBD1. Unmatched junction bases numbered 3, after V lost 3 bases and J lost 7 bases. CDR1 is SEHNR and CDR2 is FQNEAQ in the germline V gene (reference sequence). This CDR3 is built from 15 residues. The chain's CDR3 is CASSLGQGHNSPLHF. The CDR3 nucleotides are TGTGCCAGCAGCTTGGGACAGGGGCACAATTCACCCCTCCACTTT.

The chain links TRBV5-1 to TRBJ2-2, with TRBD2 as a possible D gene (6 bases). Between the trimmed V and J ends, which lost 1 base and 6 bases, there was a span of 22 bases. This CDR3 has 18 amino acids. Germline V gene sequence: CDR1 SGHRS, CDR2 YFSETQ. The CDR3 DNA is TGCGCCAGCAGCTTGTATTTCCTAGCGAGGGATGAGGCCGGGGAGCTGTTTTTT. Translating it yields CASSLYFLARDEAGELFF.

This clone was detected only once. This chain links TRBV5-5 with TRBJ2-7; no reliable D call. Trimming took 0 bases from V and 2 from J, leaving 6 bases between them. The CDR3 extends over 13 amino acids. Germline CDR1 and CDR2: SGHKS and YYEKEE (reference sequence). The CDR3 is CASSLAEPYEQYF. In DNA form, the CDR3 reads TGTGCCAGCAGCTTGGCAGAGCCCTACGAGCAGTACTTC.

The gene calls are TRBV5-6 and TRBJ2-7; D ambiguous. The V gene lost 0 bases and the J gene lost 4 bases, with 14 bases spanning the gap. This CDR3 has 15 residues. Germline lookup yields CDR1 SGHDT and CDR2 YYEEEE. DNA of the CDR3: TGTGCCAGCAGCTTGGGCCTAACACAGATGTACGAGCAGTACTTC. Its translation is CASSLGLTQMYEQYF.